One sample yielded the 15 T cell receptor beta chains listed below, sequenced in a study of naive and memory T cell subsets. The beta constant-region primer was an equimolar mix of two oligonucleotides covering TRBC1 and TRBC2. Nested alpha and beta constant-region primers with the SP2 primer drove four PCR rounds on ligated cDNA. MiXCR was run by TCRdb on the UMI-ligation and nested PCR reads, yielding one entry per CDR3 protein. The table records 120,000 or so distinct CDR3 sequences, just over 35% of them present only once. The material sequenced was central memory CD4+ T cells from blood. All receptors come from a human donor in good health.

This clonotype was seen a handful of times. The chain recombines TRBV7-2 with TRBJ2-5, with a weak D call TRBD2 (6 bases). CDR1 and CDR2 (germline): SGHTA, FQGNSA. The CDR3 sequence is 14 residues long. The germline V and J ends were trimmed by 2 bases and 2 bases, with 9 bases remaining between them. The CDR3 sequence: CASSLPGRQETQYF. The DNA of the CDR3 is TGTGCCAGCAGCTTACCAGGGAGGCAAGAGACCCAGTACTTC.

The sample holds a few counts of this clonotype. The V and J genes are TRBV2 and TRBJ2-1; 9 nucleotides agree with TRBD2. CDR1 SNHLY and CDR2 FYNNEI come from the germline V gene. The CDR3 is 15 amino acids. With V trimmed by 8 bases and J by 7 bases, 12 bases remained unmatched. The CDR3 here is CASGQDSGRGNEQFF. The DNA of the CDR3 is TGTGCCAGCGGCCAAGATAGCGGGAGAGGGAATGAGCAGTTCTTC.

The V gene is TRBV5-4, the J gene TRBJ2-1; 7 bases line up with TRBD1. The ends lost 2 bases at V and 11 bases at J; junction bases unmatched: 13. Germline CDR1 is SGHNT and CDR2 is YYREEE (reference sequence). This CDR3 spans 15 amino acids. DNA of the CDR3: TGTGCCAGCAGCTTTACCGGGACAGAGACAATGAAGCAGTTCTTC. It encodes CASSFTGTETMKQFF.

The chain joins TRBV6-5 to TRBJ2-7; D is unresolved. The CDR3 is 13 residues long. V lost 2 bases to trimming and J lost 6 bases, with 11 bases between them. Germline-derived CDR1 and CDR2 are MNHEY and SVGAGI. The CDR3 loop is CASSYVLEGEQYF. The CDR3 DNA follows: TGTGCCAGCAGTTACGTCCTAGAAGGCGAGCAGTACTTC.

J is TRBJ2-5 and V is TRBV28; D possibly corresponds to TRBD1 (6 bases). Trimming pared 8 bases from V and 4 bases from J, leaving 17 bases between. In germline, CDR1 is MDHEN, CDR2 SYDVKM. The CDR3 spans 14 residues. The CDR3 here is CASAGTNTRETQYF. DNA for the CDR3: TGTGCCAGCGCCGGGACAAATACGAGAGAGACCCAGTACTTC.

This clonotype has only a few counts. This chain uses TRBV24-1 with TRBJ2-1; 8 nucleotides agree with TRBD2. The CDR3 loop spans 17 amino acids. Germline V gene sequence: CDR1 KGHDR, CDR2 SFDVKD. Unmatched junction bases numbered 11, after V lost 7 bases and J lost 1 base. The CDR3 region is CATSDDSGRESYNEQFF. As DNA, the CDR3 is TGTGCCACCAGCGATGACTCCGGGAGGGAATCCTACAATGAGCAGTTCTTC.

This clonotype was seen a handful of times. The rearrangement links TRBV28 to TRBJ1-2; D gene uncertain. The V end was cut by 3 bases, the J end by 4 bases, with 12 bases between. Per germline, CDR1 MDHEN and CDR2 SYDVKM. This CDR3 has 14 amino acids. The CDR3 bases are TGTGCCAGCAGTTTCAACAGCGCCTTCTATGGCTACACCTTC. The encoded protein is CASSFNSAFYGYTF.

This clonotype was counted only a few times. The rearrangement joins TRBV7-9 to TRBJ2-3, with 10 bases lining up with TRBD2. Germline lookup yields CDR1 SEHNR and CDR2 FQNEAQ (reference sequence). The V gene end was trimmed by 8 bases and the J gene end by 2 bases; junction bases not matched to a gene: 7. The CDR3 loop spans 15 amino acids. The CDR3 loop is CASPPGLAVTDTQYF. In nucleotides, the CDR3 is TGTGCCAGCCCTCCCGGACTAGCGGTCACAGATACGCAGTATTTT.

This clonotype was picked up one time. V usage is TRBV6-2 or TRBV6-3 and J usage is TRBJ2-7, with D perhaps assigned TRBD1 or TRBD2 (6 bases each). V lost 6 bases to trimming and J lost 7 bases, with 19 bases between them. This CDR3 region has 14 residues. Germline V gene sequence: CDR1 MNHEY, CDR2 SVGEGT. The CDR3 loop is CASRTMDSAGEQYF. In DNA, the CDR3 is TGTGCCAGCAGAACTATGGACAGCGCGGGGGAGCAGTACTTC.

This rearrangement joins TRBV18 to TRBJ2-2; 7 positions agree with TRBD1. V gave up 4 bases and J gave up 0 bases; unmatched junction bases: 17. The CDR3 spans 20 residues. The germline gives CDR1 KGHSH, CDR2 LQKENI. CDR3 loop: CASSRAGTARPSANTGELFF. For the CDR3, the DNA is TGTGCCAGCTCACGAGCCGGGACAGCCAGACCAAGCGCGAACACCGGGGAGCTGTTTTTT.

The gene calls are TRBV29-1 and TRBJ2-5; 8 bases are shared with TRBD1. Germline trimming cut 7 bases from V and 3 bases from J; bases unmatched to any gene: 4. Germline V gene data show CDR1 as SQVTM and CDR2 as ANQGSEA. The CDR3 is 12 residues long. Here the CDR3 reads CSAGQVEETQYF. Here the CDR3 DNA reads TGCAGCGCGGGACAGGTAGAAGAGACCCAGTACTTC.

The gene calls are TRBV20-1 and TRBJ1-5, with 7 bases lining up with TRBD1. V gave up 1 base and J gave up 6 bases; unmatched junction bases: 0. Germline V CDR1 and CDR2: DFQATT, SNEGSKA (reference sequence). There are 12 residues in the CDR3. The CDR3 protein is CSARGQGQPQHF. CDR3 sequence (DNA): TGCAGTGCTAGAGGACAGGGTCAGCCCCAGCATTTT.

The genes are TRBV6-1 and TRBJ2-7; 11 nucleotides line up with TRBD2. Germline-derived CDR1 and CDR2 are MNHNS and SASEGT. J was trimmed by 4 bases and V by 3 bases; bases with no gene match: 8. The CDR3 consists of 16 residues. Here the CDR3 DNA reads TGTGCCAGCAGTGATCGCACTAGCGGGAGTGTTTACGAGCAGTACTTC. It translates to CASSDRTSGSVYEQYF.

V is TRBV7-2 and J is TRBJ2-7; TRBD2 matches at 7 bases. CDR1 and CDR2 from the germline V gene are SGHTA and FQGNSA. CDR3 length: 14 amino acids. V dropped 2 bases and J dropped 3; count of bases not matched to a gene: 4. As DNA, the CDR3 is TGTGCCAGCAGCTTAAGCGGGGCTCTCTACGAGCAGTACTTC. Translation: CASSLSGALYEQYF.

This rearrangement joins TRBV24-1 to TRBJ2-4; D may be TRBD2 (5 bases). The V end was cut by 5 bases, the J end by 11 bases, with 15 bases between. The CDR3 is made up of 13 amino acids. Germline CDR1 and CDR2: KGHDR and SFDVKD. CDR3 bases: TGTGCCACCAGTGCCGCGGCGGGCAGAGTTCAGTACTTC. It yields the protein CATSAAAGRVQYF.